This record concerns one T cell receptor (beta chain) sequence. Which antigen it targets is not known. The record has no base qualities; no much larger clone is one base away. The sample originates from a study of blood T cell repertoires in COVID-19 (dated by TCRdb to the early 2020s). Notes on the research overall: Samples from collaborators originated in the United States, Italy and Spain and spanned both the acute and convalescent phases of COVID-19. Sample metadata almost always included a de-identified subject ID, COVID-19 status, age in years and sex. The repertoires were made available in a free public database intended to serve as a resource for research on the immune response to SARS-CoV-2. The material from the prospective study consisted of cDNA or gDNA derived from T cells, B-cell-depleted T cells, or PBMCs. Subjects who had been exposed to COVID-19, were actively infected with it, or had recovered from it provided the deeply sampled blood TCRbeta repertoires that made up the dataset. Where available, HLA class I and class II types were taken from metadata supplied by the sample provider and were not determined by assay-based typing. Samples were obtained from the ongoing ImmuneRACE study (first 160 participants) and from 1,000 to 1,500 subjects provided by 6 global collaborators.

TCRbeta CDR3 regions were amplified from genomic DNA by means of the immunoSEQ Assay, a bias-controlled multiplex PCR. The authors processed their data as follows. The number of nucleated cells in each sample was estimated from the amplification of reference gene primers within the assay. Sequence reads were collapsed and filtered to measure the absolute abundance of every unique TCRbeta CDR3 rearrangement. Productive Simpson clonality was computed per sample as the square root of Simpson's diversity index over productive rearrangements. TCRdb took over this immuneACCESS table, retaining in-frame rearrangements with V and J assigned. Such tables are incomplete; in checked studies, under half of the missing clones stem from an unresolved V gene, and the remainder is unexplained. V, J and clone size reflect that table, while D and trimming were determined from the DNA. A total of roughly 120,000 clones appear in this sample, roughly nine tenths of them only once. The ten largest clones capture approximately 4.8% of the sample.

Findings and caveats that apply to the study as a whole: How much clinical and demographic metadata was included differed by source and by participant, and the metadata was provided uncurated.

Reading the germline V gene gives CDR1 SGHTA and CDR2 FQGNSA. The CDR3 sequence holds 16 residues, the cysteine and phenylalanine included. Left in the record is the CDR3 DNA by itself, 48 bases read in frame from the first base. Ends trimmed: V by 5 bases, J by 2 bases; bases unmatched to a gene: 10. Each collaborating institution followed its own protocols to collect whole blood in K2EDTA tubes. For TCRbeta analysis, collaborators shipped samples in one of three forms: frozen whole blood, isolated PBMCs, or DNA extracted from either of those sample types. This clonotype originated in a human donor in a cohort sampled during active COVID-19. Sequences were obtained from peripheral blood. Recombination joined TRBV7-2 with TRBJ2-7, with 9 junctional bases fitting TRBD2. CDR3 reads: CASSPTGREGAYEQYF. The DNA sequence is TGTGCCAGCAGCCCTACCGGGCGGGAGGGCGCCTACGAGCAGTACTTC.